The TCR beta chain under discussion was sequenced for a study of blood T cells in healthy people across ages. A sample-barcoded 5' primer and a J-beta primer mix were used in a second PCR of roughly 6 to 12 cycles. Each CDR3 protein is one row after TCRdb ran MiXCR on the 5' RACE reads. The sample records about 570,000 distinct CDR3 sequences, 27% being singletons. Whole-study findings and limits: It was the long-lived donors that had more naive CD4+ cells and higher diversity than aged donors. Diversity of TCR beta correlated strongly with naive T cell percentage.

Ranging in age from roughly 6 to 95, the donors were healthy Caucasian individuals from Russia. Each sample used at least 6.5 million PBMCs. Regarding this clonotype: Its antigen remains unidentified.

The receptor comes from a woman in her seventies in good health. Input material: blood.

Here the CDR3 reads CSASIGQGATDTQYF. In DNA, the CDR3 is TGCAGTGCTTCAATCGGACAGGGGGCTACAGATACGCAGTATTTT. This sequence joins TRBV20-1 and TRBJ2-3, with 11 bases that match TRBD1. The junction had 7 bases not matched to a gene; V was cut back by 5 bases and J by 3 bases. CDR3 size: 15 residues. Germline CDR1 DFQATT, CDR2 SNEGSKA (reference sequence).